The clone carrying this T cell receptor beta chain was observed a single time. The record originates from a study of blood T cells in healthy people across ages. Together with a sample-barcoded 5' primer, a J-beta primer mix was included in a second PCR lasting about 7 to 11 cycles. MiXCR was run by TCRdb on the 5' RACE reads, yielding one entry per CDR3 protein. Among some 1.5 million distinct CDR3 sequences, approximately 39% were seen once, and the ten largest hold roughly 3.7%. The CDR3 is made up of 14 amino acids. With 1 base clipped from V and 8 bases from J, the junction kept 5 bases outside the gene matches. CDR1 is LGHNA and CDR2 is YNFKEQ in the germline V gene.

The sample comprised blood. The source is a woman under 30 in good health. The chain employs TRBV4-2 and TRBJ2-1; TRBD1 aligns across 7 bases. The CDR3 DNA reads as TGTGCCAGCAGCCAAGCCTACAGGGGCTATGAGCAGTTCTTC. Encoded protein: CASSQAYRGYEQFF.